The 9 T cell receptor beta chains below were found in one sample sequenced in a study of T-cell reconstitution after alpha-beta-depleted transplantation in children. This sample's TCRbeta library carried unique molecular identifier barcodes. One entry per CDR3 protein results from TCRdb running MiXCR on the PCR reads. The repertoire has around 250,000 distinct CDR3 sequences, around 25% of them found once; the top ten carry roughly 2.7%. This specimen was PBMCs, taken before TCRalphabeta/CD19-depleted stem cell transplant. The receptors were gathered from a girl aged 2 to 10 with Fanconi anemia, due to receive a stem cell transplant.

The chain links TRBV7-3 to TRBJ2-1, with D maybe TRBD2 (6 bases). Per the germline V gene, CDR1 is SGHTA and CDR2 is FQGTGA. The V and J ends lost 5 bases and 7 bases respectively, with 18 bases between them. The CDR3 totals 15 residues. The chain's CDR3 is CASSLDFHAGNEQFF. The CDR3 DNA reads as TGTGCCAGCAGCCTTGATTTCCACGCGGGGAATGAGCAGTTCTTC.

This clonotype has ten or more counts. The gene calls are TRBV20-1 and TRBJ2-3; D gene ambiguous. Germline lookup yields CDR1 DFQATT and CDR2 SNEGSKA (reference sequence). The CDR3 extends over 12 amino acids. Trimming removed 3 bases at V and 6 bases at J, with 10 bases between. Here the CDR3 DNA reads TGCAGTGCTAGTAAGGGCCGGGATACGCAGTATTTT. It codes for CSASKGRDTQYF.

This clonotype was detected a few times. CDR3 DNA: TGTGCCAGCAGTTTAGCGCGACTAGCGGGAGGGCGCTCCTACAATGAGCAGTTCTTC. This translates into CASSLARLAGGRSYNEQFF. The V and J genes are TRBV12-3 or TRBV12-4 and TRBJ2-1; 14 bases line up with TRBD2. The CDR3 runs 19 residues. The ends lost 0 bases at V and 0 bases at J; junction bases unmatched: 4.

The chain is built from TRBV28 and TRBJ2-1, with 9 positions matching TRBD2. V lost 6 bases, J lost 7 bases, and 13 bases stayed unmatched. Germline V gene data show CDR1 as MDHEN and CDR2 as SYDVKM. The length of the CDR3 is 16 residues. CDR3 coding DNA: TGTGCCAGCAGCACCATGGGCGGGAGGGCCTGGAATGAGCAGTTCTTC. Its translation: CASSTMGGRAWNEQFF. The full variable domain, rest sourced from reference TRBV28 and TRBJ2-1, is DVKVTQSSRYLVKRTGEKVFLECVQDMDHENMFWYRQDPGLGLRLIYFSYDVKMKEKGDIPEGYSVSREKKERFSLILESASTNQTSMYLCASSTMGGRAWNEQFFGPGTRLTVL.

The J gene is TRBJ2-3, the V gene TRBV28; 11 bases match TRBD2. Germline assignment: CDR1 MDHEN and CDR2 SYDVKM. The junction had 10 bases not matched to a gene; V was cut back by 8 bases and J by 0 bases. The CDR3 sequence is 17 residues long. The CDR3 region is CASGFHRTSGSTDTQYF. The CDR3 DNA follows: TGTGCCAGCGGGTTCCATCGGACTAGCGGGAGCACAGATACGCAGTATTTT.

The V call is TRBV20-1, the J call TRBJ2-7, with 12 bases that match TRBD2. This CDR3 is built from 17 residues. V shed 2 bases, J shed 0 bases, and the junction held 8 bases outside the gene matches. CDR1 and CDR2 from the germline V gene are DFQATT and SNEGSKA (reference sequence). CDR3 bases: TGCAGTGCTAGACGCCTGACTAGCGGGAGTTTCTCCTACGAGCAGTACTTC. Its translation is CSARRLTSGSFSYEQYF.

The table lists this clonotype with many counts. The final CDR3 position lacks the conserved phenylalanine or tryptophan, pointing to a likely read error. No DNA is shown, since the ends of the CDR3 on it are uncertain; the CDR3 is the one TCRdb lists. The CDR3 sequence is CSAREWSTLIG. The rearrangement links TRBV20-1 to TRBJ2-5. Germline V lookup: CDR1 DFQATT, CDR2 SNEGSKA (reference sequence). The CDR3 is 11 amino acids long, termini counted.

This sequence joins TRBV11-2 and TRBJ2-7; D may be TRBD1 or TRBD2 (5 bases each). V was clipped by 0 bases and J by 1 base, with 13 bases between them. The CDR3 sequence is 16 residues long. Germline V gene sequence: CDR1 SGHAT, CDR2 FQNNGV. For the CDR3, the DNA is TGTGCCAGCAGCTTAGATGGTGGGACGGGGTCCTACGAGCAGTACTTC. Its translation is CASSLDGGTGSYEQYF. Combining the CDR3 with reference TRBV11-2 and TRBJ2-7 gives the whole variable domain EAGVAQSPRYKIIEKRQSVAFWCNPISGHATLYWYQQILGQGPKLLIQFQNNGVVDDSQLPKDRFSAERLKGVDSTLKIQPAKLEDSAVYLCASSLDGGTGSYEQYFGPGTRLTVT.

There are a few counts of this clonotype. The rearrangement joins TRBV3-1 to TRBJ2-4; D remains ambiguous. Per germline, CDR1 LGHDT and CDR2 YNNKEL (reference sequence). The CDR3 loop spans 14 amino acids. V lost 3 bases and J lost 0, with 6 bases in between. The CDR3 spells CASSQPGAKNIQYF. CDR3 in DNA: TGTGCCAGCAGCCAGCCAGGAGCCAAAAACATTCAGTACTTC.